These 27 T cell receptor beta chains were all obtained from the same sample, sequenced in a study of blood T cell repertoires in COVID-19. TCRdb's copy holds only in-frame clones and misses some; the assay was immunoSEQ multiplex PCR. In the table there are some 200,000 clones, 84% of which are singletons. The specimen was peripheral blood. The receptors originated from a woman aged 35 to 49 who had recovered from COVID-19.

This chain links TRBV6-5 with TRBJ2-7; the D is unclear. Looked up from germline, CDR1 is MNHEY and CDR2 is SVGAGI. CDR3 length: 15 amino acids. V gave up 0 bases and J gave up 0 bases, with 9 bases separating them. Here the CDR3 DNA reads TGTGCCAGCAGTTACTCTGGGCCAGACTCCTACGAGCAGTACTTC. Protein product: CASSYSGPDSYEQYF.

The genes are TRBV6-5 and TRBJ2-2, with D tentatively TRBD1 (6 bases). There are 14 residues in the CDR3. CDR1 is MNHEY and CDR2 is SVGAGI in the germline V gene. Trimming stripped 6 bases from V and 9 bases from J, with 17 bases between. The DNA for the CDR3 is TGTGCCAGCAGGAACTATACAGGGTGGAGGGAGCTGTTTTTT. Its protein is CASRNYTGWRELFF.

The CDR3 sequence is CASSYSGQGPPHF. In DNA form, the CDR3 reads TGTGCCAGCAGTTACTCGGGACAGGGGCCTCCGCATTTT. The rearrangement joins TRBV6-6 to TRBJ1-5; 10 positions match TRBD1. CDR1 and CDR2 from the germline V gene are MNHNY and SVGAGI (reference sequence). This CDR3 contains 13 residues. V was clipped by 0 bases and J by 15 bases; unmatched bases: 5.

This chain uses TRBV28 with TRBJ2-3; perhaps TRBD1 as D (6 bases). The germline V gene has CDR1 MDHEN and CDR2 SYDVKM. The CDR3 has 15 residues. V was shortened by 6 bases and J by 0 bases, with 13 bases between the two germline ends. CDR3 loop: CASSKQGPSTDTQYF. The CDR3 nucleotides read TGTGCCAGCAGCAAACAGGGCCCTAGCACAGATACGCAGTATTTT. Drawing the rest from reference TRBV28 and TRBJ2-3, the complete variable domain is DVKVTQSSRYLVKRTGEKVFLECVQDMDHENMFWYRQDPGLGLRLIYFSYDVKMKEKGDIPEGYSVSREKKERFSLILESASTNQTSMYLCASSKQGPSTDTQYFGPGTRLTVL.

This chain links TRBV11-2 with TRBJ1-2; D gene unclear. Germline V CDR1 and CDR2: SGHAT, FQNNGV. The CDR3 has 11 amino acids. Trimming left V 5 bases short and J 8 bases short, with 9 bases between. This CDR3 is CASSAWRGYTF. Here the CDR3 DNA reads TGTGCCAGCAGCGCCTGGCGGGGCTACACCTTC.

The gene calls are TRBV28 and TRBJ1-2; D not resolved. CDR3 length equals 13 residues. Germline V CDR1 and CDR2: MDHEN, SYDVKM. V was cut by 6 bases and J by 2 bases, with 10 bases left in between. The CDR3: CASRPHGNYGYTF. CDR3 nucleotides: TGTGCCAGCAGACCCCACGGGAACTATGGCTACACCTTC.

The J gene is TRBJ2-3, the V gene TRBV5-6, with no clear D. There are 14 residues in the CDR3. Germline CDR1 reads SGHDT; CDR2 reads YYEEEE. V gave up 0 bases and J gave up 5 bases, with 10 bases separating them. This chain's CDR3 is CASSLGGLGDTQYF. The CDR3 DNA follows: TGTGCCAGCAGCTTGGGAGGTTTGGGAGATACGCAGTATTTT.

The genes are TRBV18 and TRBJ2-1; D possibly corresponds to TRBD2 (7 bases). V was trimmed by 0 bases and J by 1 base, leaving 16 bases between them. Per germline, CDR1 KGHSH and CDR2 LQKENI. The CDR3 extends over 18 amino acids. CDR3 sequence reads: CASSPPVGGGRSYNEQFF. In DNA, the CDR3 is TGTGCCAGCTCACCACCGGTGGGGGGGGGCCGTTCCTACAATGAGCAGTTCTTC.

This clone was seen only a few times. CDR3 residues: CASSLESGGAEEQYF. The CDR3 region has the DNA TGCGCCAGCAGCTTGGAAAGCGGGGGGGCAGAAGAGCAGTACTTC. J is TRBJ2-7 and V is TRBV5-1; 10 bases agree with TRBD2. Germline CDR1 SGHRS, CDR2 YFSETQ. This CDR3 spans 15 amino acids. With 0 bases clipped from V and 7 bases from J, the junction kept 7 bases outside the gene matches.

This clone was seen once. The chain joins TRBV6-2 or TRBV6-3 to TRBJ2-2; the match to TRBD1 covers 9 bases. The CDR3 extends over 15 amino acids. J gave up 7 bases and V 5 bases, and 8 bases lay outside the gene matches. Germline CDR1 is MNHEY and CDR2 is SVGEGT. The CDR3 region is CASSDTGTGSGELFF. The CDR3 DNA reads as TGTGCCAGCAGTGACACCGGGACAGGGAGCGGGGAGCTGTTTTTT.

The chain combines TRBV4-1 with TRBJ1-1, with D unresolved. V lost 4 bases and J 3 bases, leaving 9 bases between the germline ends. CDR3 length: 13 residues. Germline V gives CDR1 MGHRA, CDR2 YSYEKL. CDR3 loop: CASSLLEDTEAFF. In DNA form, the CDR3 reads TGCGCCAGCAGCCTTCTAGAGGACACTGAAGCTTTCTTT.

The chain recombines TRBV27 with TRBJ1-2; D unresolved. This CDR3 is built from 12 residues. Per the germline V gene, CDR1 is MNHEY and CDR2 is SMNVEV (reference sequence). V was cut by 6 bases and J by 2 bases, with 7 bases left in between. CDR3 amino acids: CASRTENYGYTF. The CDR3 DNA sequence: TGTGCCAGCAGGACTGAGAACTATGGCTACACCTTC.

The J gene is TRBJ2-5, the V gene TRBV4-1; TRBD2 matches at 11 bases. The J segment lost 5 bases and the V segment lost 1 base, leaving 3 bases of the junction unmatched. The CDR3 is 15 amino acids. Germline V lookup: CDR1 MGHRA, CDR2 YSYEKL. The CDR3 is CASSQGTSGWETQYF. In DNA form, the CDR3 reads TGCGCCAGCAGCCAAGGGACTAGCGGGTGGGAGACCCAGTACTTC.

V gene TRBV5-6 combines with J gene TRBJ2-6; TRBD1 aligns across 9 bases. CDR1 SGHDT and CDR2 YYEEEE come from the germline V gene. The length of the CDR3 is 16 residues. V dropped 4 bases and J dropped 4; count of bases not matched to a gene: 6. CDR3 residues: CASSGTGLSGANVLTF. CDR3 DNA: TGTGCCAGCAGCGGGACAGGGCTATCCGGGGCCAACGTCCTGACTTTC.

The chain joins TRBV7-9 to TRBJ2-5, with TRBD2 matching over 9 bases. J was trimmed by 1 base and V by 3 bases; bases with no gene match: 6. Germline V gene sequence: CDR1 SEHNR, CDR2 FQNEAQ (reference sequence). The CDR3 runs 16 residues. The CDR3 reads CASSLLAGGPQETQYF. The CDR3, as DNA: TGTGCCAGCAGCTTGCTTGCGGGGGGGCCCCAAGAGACCCAGTACTTC. The variable domain in full, completed from reference TRBV7-9 and TRBJ2-5, reads DTGVSQNPRHKITKRGQNVTFRCDPISEHNRLYWYRQTLGQGPEFLTYFQNEAQLEKSRLLSDRFSAERPKGSFSTLEIQRTEQGDSAMYLCASSLLAGGPQETQYFGPGTRLLVL.

V usage is TRBV2 and J usage is TRBJ1-6; tentatively, D is TRBD1 (5 bases). Germline V lookup: CDR1 SNHLY, CDR2 FYNNEI. Deletions cut 4 bases from V and 10 bases from J, with 11 bases between. The CDR3 loop spans 13 amino acids. The CDR3 reads CASSGGERSPLHF. CDR3 DNA sequence: TGTGCCAGCAGTGGGGGGGAACGCTCACCCCTCCACTTT.

Concerning this clone itself: One end of the junction is discordant with germline, which a read error may explain. The J gene is TRBJ1-1, the V gene TRBV5-1; possible D gene TRBD1, 6 bases. Germline V gives CDR1 SGHRS, CDR2 YFSETQ. The CDR3 loop spans 14 amino acids. CDR3 amino acids: CASTLDNRDTLRSF. The CDR3 coding sequence is TGCGCCAGCACCTTAGACAACCGGGACACCCTCAGAAGTTTT.

The V gene is TRBV6-5, the J gene TRBJ2-7; weak D call: TRBD2 (5 bases). The V gene lost 0 bases and the J gene lost 2 bases, with 8 bases spanning the gap. The CDR3 length is 14 residues. Germline CDR1 and CDR2: MNHEY and SVGAGI. The CDR3 spells CASSYSGVPYEQYF. The CDR3 nucleotides are TGTGCCAGCAGTTACTCCGGGGTCCCCTACGAGCAGTACTTC.

The J gene is TRBJ2-2, the V gene TRBV6-2 or TRBV6-3; the match to TRBD1 covers 9 bases. The germline V gene encodes CDR1 MNHEY and CDR2 SVGEGT. The CDR3 covers 18 residues. With V trimmed by 2 bases and J by 6 bases, 13 bases remained unmatched. CDR3 amino acids: CASSYIIGTGFFSGELFF. DNA of the CDR3: TGTGCCAGCAGTTACATCATCGGGACAGGGTTTTTCTCCGGGGAGCTGTTTTTT.

This chain joins TRBV6-1 and TRBJ2-1; tentative D call: TRBD2 (7 bases). V lost 7 bases to trimming and J lost 7 bases, with 14 bases between them. This CDR3 spans 13 amino acids. The germline V gene encodes CDR1 MNHNS and CDR2 SASEGT. The CDR3 region is CASIRGGDNEQFF. The DNA for the CDR3 is TGTGCCAGCATTAGGGGGGGCGATAATGAGCAGTTCTTC.

The J gene is TRBJ1-1, the V gene TRBV5-5; D remains unclear. V was pared by 2 bases and J by 4 bases, with 12 bases between. Per germline, CDR1 SGHKS and CDR2 YYEKEE (reference sequence). The CDR3 length is 14 residues. CDR3 protein: CASSFPPLITEAFF. In nucleotides, the CDR3 is TGTGCCAGCAGCTTTCCTCCTCTTATCACTGAAGCTTTCTTT.

The V and J genes are TRBV7-8 and TRBJ1-1, with 8 bases that match TRBD1. The CDR3 runs 15 residues. Germline assignment: CDR1 SGHVS and CDR2 FQNEAQ. V lost 1 base, J lost 1 base, and 2 bases stayed unmatched. This chain's CDR3 is CASSLGTGSNTEAFF. The CDR3 region has the DNA TGTGCCAGCAGCTTAGGGACAGGGTCGAACACTGAAGCTTTCTTT.

This clone was counted a single time. The V and J genes are TRBV5-4 and TRBJ2-7; 12 bases align to TRBD1. Germline V gives CDR1 SGHNT, CDR2 YYREEE (reference sequence). The J segment lost 5 bases and the V segment lost 3 bases, leaving 6 bases of the junction unmatched. The length of the CDR3 is 15 residues. The CDR3 protein is CASSYPGTGGNEQYF. In DNA, the CDR3 is TGTGCCAGCAGCTACCCCGGGACAGGGGGCAACGAGCAGTACTTC. The complete variable domain, with remaining parts taken from reference TRBV5-4 and TRBJ2-7, reads ETGVTQSPTHLIKTRGQQVTLRCSSQSGHNTVSWYQQALGQGPQFIFQYYREEENGRGNFPPRFSGLQFPNYSSELNVNALELDDSALYLCASSYPGTGGNEQYFGPGTRLTVT.

Comments on this clone: Other nucleotide sequences from this sample produce the same CDR3. The chain combines TRBV6-5 with TRBJ1-2; TRBD1 is a possible D gene (5 bases). CDR3 size: 13 residues. CDR1 MNHEY and CDR2 SVGAGI come from the germline V gene. The V end lost 6 bases, the J end lost 4 bases, and 12 bases lay between the germline ends. The CDR3 reads CASRRTGGYGYTF. CDR3 nucleotide sequence: TGTGCCAGCAGAAGAACAGGTGGCTATGGCTACACCTTC.

The chain joins TRBV7-6 to TRBJ1-2, with D unresolved. This CDR3 comprises 15 residues. V lost 5 bases and J lost 3, with 16 bases in between. Germline CDR1 SGHVS, CDR2 FNYEAQ. The CDR3 DNA follows: TGTGCCAGCAGCCCGGGAGGATCTATGTACTATGGCTACACCTTC. This codes for CASSPGGSMYYGYTF.

The chain is built from TRBV19 and TRBJ2-7; D perhaps matches TRBD1 (7 bases). CDR3 length equals 14 residues. Germline CDR1 reads LNHDA; CDR2 reads SQIVND (reference sequence). Trimming left V 5 bases short and J 4 bases short, with 15 bases between. The CDR3 sequence: CASSYRRDRYEQYF. The CDR3 region has the DNA TGTGCCAGTAGTTATCGGCGGGACAGATACGAGCAGTACTTC.

V usage is TRBV4-1 and J usage is TRBJ2-7; the D gene is possibly TRBD2 (7 bases). This CDR3 comprises 15 residues. V was clipped by 2 bases and J by 5 bases, with 16 bases between them. The germline V gene has CDR1 MGHRA and CDR2 YSYEKL. The CDR3 is CASSQMGGGQDEQYF. The DNA of the CDR3 is TGCGCCAGCAGCCAAATGGGGGGGGGCCAGGACGAGCAGTACTTC.